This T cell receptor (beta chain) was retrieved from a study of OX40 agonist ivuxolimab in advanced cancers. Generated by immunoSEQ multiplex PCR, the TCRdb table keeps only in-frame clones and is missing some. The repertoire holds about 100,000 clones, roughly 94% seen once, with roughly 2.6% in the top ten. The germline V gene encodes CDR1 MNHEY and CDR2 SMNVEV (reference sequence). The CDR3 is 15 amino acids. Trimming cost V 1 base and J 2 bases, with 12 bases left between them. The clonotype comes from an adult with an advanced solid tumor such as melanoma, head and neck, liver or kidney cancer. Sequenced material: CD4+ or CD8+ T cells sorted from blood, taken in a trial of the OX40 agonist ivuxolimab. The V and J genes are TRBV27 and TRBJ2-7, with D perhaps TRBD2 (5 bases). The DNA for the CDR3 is TGTGCCAGCAGTTTATTGGTGGGAGCCCCCTACGAGCAGTACTTC. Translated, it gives CASSLLVGAPYEQYF.